What follows are 2 T cell receptor beta chains derived from one specimen sequenced in a study of blood T cells in healthy people across ages. A second about 7 to 11 cycle PCR used barcoded and J-beta primers. Using its own MiXCR run on the 5' RACE reads, TCRdb lists one record per CDR3 protein. The data hold 500,000 to 550,000 distinct CDR3 sequences, with 20% to 30% observed a single time. These same records also appear under a second study, on T cells of mothers and their children.

The sequenced material came from blood. Receptors were obtained from a boy between 10 and 17 years old in good health.

The chain combines TRBV12-3 or TRBV12-4 with TRBJ1-1; 7 bases are a match to TRBD1. With 3 bases clipped from V and 1 base from J, the junction kept 11 bases outside the gene matches. The CDR3 runs to 17 residues. CDR3 loop: CASSLPLFGTANTEAFF. DNA for the CDR3: TGTGCCAGCAGTTTGCCTCTTTTTGGGACAGCGAACACTGAAGCTTTCTTT.

The DNA for the CDR3 is TGTGCCTGGAGACTAGCGGGGGGGCCCCAGTACTTC. It translates to CAWRLAGGPQYF. V usage is TRBV30 and J usage is TRBJ2-5; TRBD2 matches at 13 bases. The CDR3 spans 12 residues. V gave up 3 bases and J gave up 9 bases; unmatched junction bases: 1. The germline gives CDR1 GTSNPN, CDR2 SVGIG (reference sequence). Complete variable domain (other parts from reference TRBV30 and TRBJ2-5): SQTIHQWPATLVQPVGSPLSLECTVEGTSNPNLYWYRQAAGRGLQLLFYSVGIGQISSEVPQNLSASRPQDRQFILSSKKLLLSDSGFYLCAWRLAGGPQYFGPGTRLLVL.